In its sample, the clone carrying this T cell receptor (beta chain) was seen a few times. Its specificity is unknown. The record originates from a study of T cells in Graves' hyperthyroidism and ophthalmopathy. Findings and limits, study-wide: Model predictions of ophthalmopathy came a median around 6.5 months before onset.

The V gene's germline CDR1 is MNHEY and CDR2 SMNVEV (reference sequence). CDR3 length: 16 amino acids. Trimming shortened V by 7 bases and J by 6 bases, and 21 bases separated the two germline ends. Using RNA transcripts as the source, TCR beta CDR3 regions were amplified. The HTBI primer set was used in a first-round RT-PCR of the TCR CDR3. TCRdb used MiXCR to reprocess the multiplex PCR reads, holding one entry per CDR3 protein. The sample includes around 100,000 distinct CDR3 sequences, about 50% seen only once; the top ten take about 26%. Hyperthyroidism, newly diagnosed and lasting under 2 months, affected patients aged 18 to 65. The diagnoses drew upon clinical symptoms, serum thyroxine and TRAb, thyroid ultrasound and orbital computed tomography.

The rearrangement links TRBV27 to TRBJ2-2, with D perhaps matching TRBD1 (6 bases). The receptor was isolated from a man between 35 and 55 years old with Graves' hyperthyroidism. Material for sequencing was blood. The CDR3 here is CASNERGGLNAGELFF. DNA for the CDR3: TGTGCCAGCAATGAGAGAGGGGGTTTAAACGCCGGGGAGCTGTTTTTT.